A single T cell receptor beta chain is shown here with its context. The data derive from a study of blood T cell repertoires in COVID-19. Study as a whole: T cells, B-cell-depleted T cells, or PBMCs supplied cDNA or gDNA.

This CDR3 is built from 17 residues. Germline loops: CDR1 SGHVS, CDR2 FQNEAQ. The ends lost 5 bases at V and 3 bases at J; junction bases unmatched: 13. In the authors' workflow: For nucleated cells, counts were estimated from reference gene primer amplification. Some clones are missing from TCRdb's copy, which holds only in-frame ones; the method was immunoSEQ multiplex PCR. D and trimming were read from the DNA, whereas the V and J calls and clone size are those reported in that table. The data show about 210,000 clones, approximately 89% seen once. Material: peripheral blood. This chain connects TRBV7-8 to TRBJ1-2, with 9 bases fitting TRBD1. This sequence was found in a woman aged 40-49 years with acute or convalescent COVID-19. As DNA, the CDR3 is TGTGCCAGCAGCCTACAACCCATACGACAGGGGGACTATGGCTACACCTTC. Its translation is CASSLQPIRQGDYGYTF.